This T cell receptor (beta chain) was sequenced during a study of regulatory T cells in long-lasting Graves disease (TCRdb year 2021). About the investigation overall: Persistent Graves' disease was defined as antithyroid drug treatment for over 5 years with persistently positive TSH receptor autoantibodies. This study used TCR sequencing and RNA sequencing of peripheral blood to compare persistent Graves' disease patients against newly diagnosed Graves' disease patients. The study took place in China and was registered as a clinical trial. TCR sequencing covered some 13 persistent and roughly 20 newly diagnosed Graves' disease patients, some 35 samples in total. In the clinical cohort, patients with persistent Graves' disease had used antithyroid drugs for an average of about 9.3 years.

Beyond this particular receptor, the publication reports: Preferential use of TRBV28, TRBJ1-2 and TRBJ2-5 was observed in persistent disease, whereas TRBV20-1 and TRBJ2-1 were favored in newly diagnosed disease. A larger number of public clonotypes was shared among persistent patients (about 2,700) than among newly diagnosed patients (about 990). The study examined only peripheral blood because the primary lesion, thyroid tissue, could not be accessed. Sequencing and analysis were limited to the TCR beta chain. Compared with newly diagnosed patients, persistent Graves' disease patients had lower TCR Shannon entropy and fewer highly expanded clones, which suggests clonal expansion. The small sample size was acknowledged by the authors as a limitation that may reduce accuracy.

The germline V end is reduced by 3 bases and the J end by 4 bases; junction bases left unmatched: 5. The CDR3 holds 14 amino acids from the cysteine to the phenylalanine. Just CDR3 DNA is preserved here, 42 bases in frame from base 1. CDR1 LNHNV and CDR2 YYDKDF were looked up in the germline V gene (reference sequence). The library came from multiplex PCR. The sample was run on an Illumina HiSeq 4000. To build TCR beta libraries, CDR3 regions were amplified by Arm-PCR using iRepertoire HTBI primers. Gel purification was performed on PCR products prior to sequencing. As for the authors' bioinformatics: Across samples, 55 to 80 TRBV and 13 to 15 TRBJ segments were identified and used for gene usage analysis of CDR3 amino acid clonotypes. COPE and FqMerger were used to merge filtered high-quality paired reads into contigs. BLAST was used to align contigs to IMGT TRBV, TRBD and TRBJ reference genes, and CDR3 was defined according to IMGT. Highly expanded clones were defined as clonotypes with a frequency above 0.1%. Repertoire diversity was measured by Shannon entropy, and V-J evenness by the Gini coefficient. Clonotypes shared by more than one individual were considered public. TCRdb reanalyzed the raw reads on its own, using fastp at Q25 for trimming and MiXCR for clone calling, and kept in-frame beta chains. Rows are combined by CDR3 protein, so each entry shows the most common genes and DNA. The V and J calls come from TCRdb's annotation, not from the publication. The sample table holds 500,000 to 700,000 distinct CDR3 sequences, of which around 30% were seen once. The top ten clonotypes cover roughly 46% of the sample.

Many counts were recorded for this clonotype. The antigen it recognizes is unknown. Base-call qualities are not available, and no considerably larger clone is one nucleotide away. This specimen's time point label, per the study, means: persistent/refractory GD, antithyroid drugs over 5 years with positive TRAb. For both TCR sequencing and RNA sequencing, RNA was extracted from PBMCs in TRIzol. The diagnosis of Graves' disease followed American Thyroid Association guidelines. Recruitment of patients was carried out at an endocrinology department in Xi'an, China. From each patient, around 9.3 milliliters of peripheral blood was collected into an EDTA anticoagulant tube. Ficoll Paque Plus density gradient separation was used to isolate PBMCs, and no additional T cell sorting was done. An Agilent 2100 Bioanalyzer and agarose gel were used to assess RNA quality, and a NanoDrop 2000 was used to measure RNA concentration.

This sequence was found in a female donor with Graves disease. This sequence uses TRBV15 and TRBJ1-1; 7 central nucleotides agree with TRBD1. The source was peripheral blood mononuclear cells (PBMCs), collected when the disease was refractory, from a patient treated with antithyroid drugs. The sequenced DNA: TGTGCCACCAGCAGTAAGGGGGCCGTCACTGAAGCTTTCTTT. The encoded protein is CATSSKGAVTEAFF.